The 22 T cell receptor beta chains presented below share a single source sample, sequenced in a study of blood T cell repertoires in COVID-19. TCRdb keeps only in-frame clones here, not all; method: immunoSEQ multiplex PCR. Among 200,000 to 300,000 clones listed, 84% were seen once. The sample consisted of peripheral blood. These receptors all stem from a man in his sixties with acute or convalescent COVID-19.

The CDR3 is CASGPGQLEGELFF. The CDR3 DNA follows: TGTGCTAGTGGCCCTGGACAACTTGAAGGGGAGCTGTTTTTT. The V gene is TRBV12-5, the J gene TRBJ2-2; a weak D match, TRBD1 (5 bases). Germline CDR1 and CDR2: LGHNT and FRNRAP. Trimming pared 6 bases from V and 8 bases from J, leaving 16 bases between. The CDR3 sequence is 14 residues long.

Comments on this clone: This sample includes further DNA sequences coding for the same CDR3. The CDR3 DNA sequence: TGTGCCAGCAGTACGGACAGGGAAGCTTTCTTT. Protein: CASSTDREAFF. The chain uses TRBV5-5 and TRBJ1-1, with 7 positions matching TRBD1. After removal of 5 bases from V and 8 bases from J, the junction contained 3 bases not matched to a gene. Germline V gene lookup returns CDR1 SGHKS and CDR2 YYEKEE (reference sequence). CDR3 length: 11 residues.

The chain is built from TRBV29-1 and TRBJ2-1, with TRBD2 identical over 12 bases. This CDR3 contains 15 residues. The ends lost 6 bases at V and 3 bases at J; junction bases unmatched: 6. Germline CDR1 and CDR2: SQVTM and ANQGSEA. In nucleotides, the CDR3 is TGCAGCGTACTGACTAGCGGGAGTTTCTACAATGAGCAGTTCTTC. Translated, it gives CSVLTSGSFYNEQFF.

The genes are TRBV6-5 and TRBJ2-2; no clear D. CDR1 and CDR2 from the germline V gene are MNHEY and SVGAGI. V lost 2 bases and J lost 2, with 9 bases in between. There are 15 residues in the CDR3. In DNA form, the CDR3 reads TGTGCCAGCAGTTACGGCAGGTTCAACACCGGGGAGCTGTTTTTT. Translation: CASSYGRFNTGELFF.

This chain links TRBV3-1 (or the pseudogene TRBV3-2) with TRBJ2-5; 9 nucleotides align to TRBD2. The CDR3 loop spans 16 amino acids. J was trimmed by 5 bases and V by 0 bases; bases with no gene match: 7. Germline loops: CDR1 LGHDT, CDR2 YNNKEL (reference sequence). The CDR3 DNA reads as TGTGCCAGCAGCCAAGAGAGCGAGCGGGGGGACGAGACCCAGTACTTC. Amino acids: CASSQESERGDETQYF.

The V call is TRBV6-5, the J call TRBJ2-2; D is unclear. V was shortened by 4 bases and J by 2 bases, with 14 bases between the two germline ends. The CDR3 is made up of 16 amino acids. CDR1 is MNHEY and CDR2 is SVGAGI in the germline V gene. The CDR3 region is CASSWFEDLNTGELFF. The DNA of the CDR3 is TGTGCCAGCAGTTGGTTCGAGGATTTAAACACCGGGGAGCTGTTTTTT.

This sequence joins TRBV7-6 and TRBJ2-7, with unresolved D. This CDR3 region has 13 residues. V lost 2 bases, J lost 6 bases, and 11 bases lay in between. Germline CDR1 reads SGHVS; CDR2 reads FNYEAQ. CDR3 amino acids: CASSLILAGEQYF. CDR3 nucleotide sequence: TGTGCCAGCAGCTTAATCTTAGCTGGCGAGCAGTACTTC.

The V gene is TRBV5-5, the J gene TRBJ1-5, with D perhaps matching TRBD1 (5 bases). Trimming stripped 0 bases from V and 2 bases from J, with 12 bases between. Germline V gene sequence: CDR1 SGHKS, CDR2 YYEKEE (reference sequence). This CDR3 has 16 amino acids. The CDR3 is CASSLAAGTGNQPQHF. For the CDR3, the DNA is TGTGCCAGCAGCTTGGCCGCAGGGACTGGCAATCAGCCCCAGCATTTT.

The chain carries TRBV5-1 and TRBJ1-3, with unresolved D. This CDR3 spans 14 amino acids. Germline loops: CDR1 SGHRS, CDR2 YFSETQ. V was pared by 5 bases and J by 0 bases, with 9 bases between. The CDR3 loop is CASRRGSSGNTIYF. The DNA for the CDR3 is TGCGCCAGCAGGAGAGGGAGCTCTGGAAACACCATATATTTT.

The CDR3 nucleotides read TGCAGCGTTGAGGGCCTACTAGCGGGGGGAGTAAGGGTACAAGAGACCCAGTACTTC. This translates into CSVEGLLAGGVRVQETQYF. The rearrangement uses TRBV29-1 and TRBJ2-5, with 12 nucleotides matching TRBD2. J gave up 2 bases and V 3 bases, and 16 bases lay outside the gene matches. CDR3 size: 19 residues. Germline V gene lookup returns CDR1 SQVTM and CDR2 ANQGSEA.

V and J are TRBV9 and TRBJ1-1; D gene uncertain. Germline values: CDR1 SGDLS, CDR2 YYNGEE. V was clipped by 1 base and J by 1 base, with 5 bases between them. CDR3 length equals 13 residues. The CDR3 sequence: CASSVTANTEAFF. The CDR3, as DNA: TGTGCCAGCAGCGTAACAGCGAACACTGAAGCTTTCTTT.

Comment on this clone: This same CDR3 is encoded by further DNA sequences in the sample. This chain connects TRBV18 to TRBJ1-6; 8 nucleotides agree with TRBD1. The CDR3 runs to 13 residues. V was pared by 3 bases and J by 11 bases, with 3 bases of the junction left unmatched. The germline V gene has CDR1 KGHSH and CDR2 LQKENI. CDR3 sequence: CASSPDRVAPLHF. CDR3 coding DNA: TGTGCCAGCTCACCGGACAGGGTGGCACCCCTCCACTTT. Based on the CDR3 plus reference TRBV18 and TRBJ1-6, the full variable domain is NAGVMQNPRHLVRRRGQEARLRCSPMKGHSHVYWYRQLPEEGLKFMVYLQKENIIDESGMPKERFSAEFPKEGPSILRIQQVVRGDSAAYFCASSPDRVAPLHFGNGTRLTVT.

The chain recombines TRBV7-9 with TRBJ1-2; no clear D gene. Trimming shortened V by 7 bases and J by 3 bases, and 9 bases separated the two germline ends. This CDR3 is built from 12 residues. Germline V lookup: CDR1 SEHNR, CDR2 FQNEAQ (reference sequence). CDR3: CASTRVDYGYTF. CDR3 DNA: TGTGCCAGCACCCGAGTGGACTATGGCTACACCTTC.

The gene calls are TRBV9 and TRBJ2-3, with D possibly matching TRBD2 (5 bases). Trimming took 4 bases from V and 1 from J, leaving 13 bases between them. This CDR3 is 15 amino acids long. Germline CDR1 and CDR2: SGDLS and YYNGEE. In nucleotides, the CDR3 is TGTGCCAGCAGCCCCCGACCCGGGGGCACAGATACGCAGTATTTT. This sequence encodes CASSPRPGGTDTQYF.

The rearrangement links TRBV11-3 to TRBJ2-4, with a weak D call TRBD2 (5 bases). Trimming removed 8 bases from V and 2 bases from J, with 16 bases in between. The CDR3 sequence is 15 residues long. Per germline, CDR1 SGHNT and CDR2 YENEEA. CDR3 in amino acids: CASPCSLVPKNIQYF. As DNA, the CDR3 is TGTGCCAGCCCGTGTTCACTAGTTCCCAAAAACATTCAGTACTTC.

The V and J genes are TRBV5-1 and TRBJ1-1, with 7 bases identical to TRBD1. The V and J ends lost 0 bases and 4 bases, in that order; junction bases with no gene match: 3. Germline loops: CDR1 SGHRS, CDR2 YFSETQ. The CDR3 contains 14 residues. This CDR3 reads CASSLGQGATEAFF. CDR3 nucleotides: TGCGCCAGCAGCTTGGGACAGGGTGCCACTGAAGCTTTCTTT.

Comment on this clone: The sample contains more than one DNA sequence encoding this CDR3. CDR3 bases: TGTGCCAGCAGTGACACAGGGGAAGAGACCCAGTACTTC. Translation: CASSDTGEETQYF. This chain links TRBV6-2 or TRBV6-3 with TRBJ2-5; 7 nucleotides line up with TRBD1. Germline V gene sequence: CDR1 MNHEY, CDR2 SVGEGT. With V trimmed by 5 bases and J by 3 bases, 3 bases remained unmatched. The CDR3 spans 13 residues.

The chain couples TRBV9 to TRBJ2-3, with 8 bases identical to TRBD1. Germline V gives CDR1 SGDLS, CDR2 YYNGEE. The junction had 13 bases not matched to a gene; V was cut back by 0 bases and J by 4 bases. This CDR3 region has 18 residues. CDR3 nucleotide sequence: TGTGCCAGCAGCGTAGCTTTTCGTCCGGGACAGGTAGCAGATACGCAGTATTTT. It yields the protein CASSVAFRPGQVADTQYF.

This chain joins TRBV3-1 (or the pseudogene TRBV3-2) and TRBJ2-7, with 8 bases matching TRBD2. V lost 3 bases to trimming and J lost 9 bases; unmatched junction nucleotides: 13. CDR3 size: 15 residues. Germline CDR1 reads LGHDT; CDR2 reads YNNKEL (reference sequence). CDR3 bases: TGTGCCAGCAGCCAGGCTCCTGGACTAGCTATCGGGCAGTACTTC. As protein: CASSQAPGLAIGQYF.

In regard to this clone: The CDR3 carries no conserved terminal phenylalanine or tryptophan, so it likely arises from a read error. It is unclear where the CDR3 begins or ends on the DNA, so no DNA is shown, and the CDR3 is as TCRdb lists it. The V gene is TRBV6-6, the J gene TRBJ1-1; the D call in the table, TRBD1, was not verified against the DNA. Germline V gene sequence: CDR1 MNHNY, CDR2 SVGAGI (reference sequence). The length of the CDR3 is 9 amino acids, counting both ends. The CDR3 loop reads CASSYRPRY.

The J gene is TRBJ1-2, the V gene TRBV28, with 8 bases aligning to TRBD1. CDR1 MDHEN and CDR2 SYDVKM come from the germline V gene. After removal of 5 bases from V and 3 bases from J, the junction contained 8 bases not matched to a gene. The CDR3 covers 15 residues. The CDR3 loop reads CASSTEGQGHYGYTF. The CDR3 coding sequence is TGTGCCAGCAGTACAGAAGGACAGGGCCACTATGGCTACACCTTC.

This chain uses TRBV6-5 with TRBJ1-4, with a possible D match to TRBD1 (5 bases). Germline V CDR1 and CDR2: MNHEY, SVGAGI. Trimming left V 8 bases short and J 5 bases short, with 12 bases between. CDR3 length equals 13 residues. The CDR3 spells CASSDSLNEKLFF. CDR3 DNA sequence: TGTGCCAGCTCAGACAGCCTAAATGAAAAACTGTTTTTT.